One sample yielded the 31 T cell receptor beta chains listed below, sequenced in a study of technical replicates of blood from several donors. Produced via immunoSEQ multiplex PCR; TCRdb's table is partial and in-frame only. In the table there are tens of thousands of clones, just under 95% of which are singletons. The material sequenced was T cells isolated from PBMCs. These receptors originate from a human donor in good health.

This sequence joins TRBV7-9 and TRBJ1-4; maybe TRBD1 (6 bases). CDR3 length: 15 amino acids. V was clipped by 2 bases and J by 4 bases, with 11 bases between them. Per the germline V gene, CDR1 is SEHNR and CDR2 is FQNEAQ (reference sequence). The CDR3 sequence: CASSLSRTVNEKLFF. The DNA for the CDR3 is TGTGCCAGCAGCTTAAGTAGGACAGTTAATGAAAAACTGTTTTTT.

The CDR3 loop is CASSEGLAYEQYF. Written as DNA, the CDR3 is TGTGCCAGCAGTGAAGGTCTCGCCTACGAGCAGTACTTC. V is TRBV6-1 and J is TRBJ2-7; D is undetermined. V dropped 1 base and J dropped 2 bases, with 6 bases sitting between them. CDR3 length equals 13 residues. Germline V gives CDR1 MNHNS, CDR2 SASEGT.

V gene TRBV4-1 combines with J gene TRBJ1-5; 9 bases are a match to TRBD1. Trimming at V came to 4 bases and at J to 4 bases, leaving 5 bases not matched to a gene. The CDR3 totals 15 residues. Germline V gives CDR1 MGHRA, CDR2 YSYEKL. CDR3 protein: CASSRRGTGNQPQHF. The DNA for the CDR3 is TGCGCCAGCAGCCGGAGAGGGACAGGGAATCAGCCCCAGCATTTT.

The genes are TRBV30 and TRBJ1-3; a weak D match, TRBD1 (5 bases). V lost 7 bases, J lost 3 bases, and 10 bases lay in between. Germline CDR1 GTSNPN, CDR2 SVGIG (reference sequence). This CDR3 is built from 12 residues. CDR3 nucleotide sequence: TGTGCCTTTCGGGGGTATGGAAACACCATATATTTT. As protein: CAFRGYGNTIYF.

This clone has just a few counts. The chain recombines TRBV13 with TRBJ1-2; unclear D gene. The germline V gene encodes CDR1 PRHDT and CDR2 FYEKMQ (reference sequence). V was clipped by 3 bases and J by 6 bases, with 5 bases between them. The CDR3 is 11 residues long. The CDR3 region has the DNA TGTGCCAGCAGCTTTTTCGATGGCTACACCTTC. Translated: CASSFFDGYTF.

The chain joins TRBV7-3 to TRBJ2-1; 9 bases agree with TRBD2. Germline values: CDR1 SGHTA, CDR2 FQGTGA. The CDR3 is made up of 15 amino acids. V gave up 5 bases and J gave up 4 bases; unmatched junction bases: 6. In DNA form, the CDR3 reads TGTGCCAGCAGCGTTCTAGCGGGATCGTACAATGAGCAGTTCTTC. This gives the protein CASSVLAGSYNEQFF.

The CDR3 loop is CSVAGGNEAFF. CDR3 coding DNA: TGCAGCGTTGCGGGAGGGAATGAAGCTTTCTTT. The chain uses TRBV29-1 and TRBJ1-1, with D uncertain. V lost 4 bases to trimming and J lost 7 bases, with 10 bases between them. The CDR3 loop spans 11 amino acids. Looked up from germline, CDR1 is SQVTM and CDR2 is ANQGSEA.

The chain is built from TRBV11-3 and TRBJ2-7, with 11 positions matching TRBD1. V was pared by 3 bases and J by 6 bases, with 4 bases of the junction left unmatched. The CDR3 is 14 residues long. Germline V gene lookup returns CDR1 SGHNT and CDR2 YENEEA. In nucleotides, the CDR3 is TGTGCCAGCAGCTTGAGGACAGGGGGCGCCGAGCAGTACTTC. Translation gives CASSLRTGGAEQYF. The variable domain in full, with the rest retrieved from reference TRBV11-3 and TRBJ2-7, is EAGVVQSPRYKIIEKKQPVAFWCNPISGHNTLYWYLQNLGQGPELLIRYENEEAVDDSQLPKDRFSAERLKGVDSTLKIQPAELGDSAVYLCASSLRTGGAEQYFGPGTRLTVT.

The CDR3 here is CASSIPWGSGHTDTQYF. CDR3 bases: TGTGCCAGCAGCATCCCCTGGGGTAGCGGTCACACAGATACGCAGTATTTT. This chain connects TRBV7-6 to TRBJ2-3; D possibly corresponds to TRBD2 (6 bases). Germline assignment: CDR1 SGHVS and CDR2 FNYEAQ. This CDR3 is built from 17 residues. V was cut by 5 bases and J by 2 bases, with 20 bases left in between.

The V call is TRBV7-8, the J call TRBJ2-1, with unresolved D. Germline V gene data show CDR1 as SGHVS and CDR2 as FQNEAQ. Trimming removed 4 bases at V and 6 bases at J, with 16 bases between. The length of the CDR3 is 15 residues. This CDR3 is CASSYGRFPPNEQFF. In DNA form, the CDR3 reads TGTGCCAGCAGCTACGGTCGATTTCCCCCCAATGAGCAGTTCTTC.

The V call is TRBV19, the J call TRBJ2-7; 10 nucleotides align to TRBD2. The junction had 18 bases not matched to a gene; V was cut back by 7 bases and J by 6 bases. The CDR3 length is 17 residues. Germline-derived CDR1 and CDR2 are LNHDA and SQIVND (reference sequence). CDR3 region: CASTPGLAGVLRVEQYF. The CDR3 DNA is TGTGCCAGTACCCCCGGCCTAGCGGGAGTTTTGAGGGTCGAGCAGTACTTC. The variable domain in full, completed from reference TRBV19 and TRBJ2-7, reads DGGITQSPKYLFRKEGQNVTLSCEQNLNHDAMYWYRQDPGQGLRLIYYSQIVNDFQKGDIAEGYSVSREKKESFPLTVTSAQKNPTAFYLCASTPGLAGVLRVEQYFGPGTRLTVT.

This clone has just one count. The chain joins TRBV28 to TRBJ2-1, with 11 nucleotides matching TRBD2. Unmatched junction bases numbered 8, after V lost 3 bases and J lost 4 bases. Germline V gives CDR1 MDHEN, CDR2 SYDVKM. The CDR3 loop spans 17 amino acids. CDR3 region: CASSFLGSGRGYNEQFF. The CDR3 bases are TGTGCCAGCAGTTTTTTGGGTAGCGGGAGGGGTTACAATGAGCAGTTCTTC.

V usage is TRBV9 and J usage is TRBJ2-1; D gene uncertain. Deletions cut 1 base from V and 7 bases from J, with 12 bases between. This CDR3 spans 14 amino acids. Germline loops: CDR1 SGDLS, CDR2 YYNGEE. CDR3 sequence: CASSVFSQVNEQFF. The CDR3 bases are TGTGCCAGCAGCGTATTTAGTCAGGTAAATGAGCAGTTCTTC.

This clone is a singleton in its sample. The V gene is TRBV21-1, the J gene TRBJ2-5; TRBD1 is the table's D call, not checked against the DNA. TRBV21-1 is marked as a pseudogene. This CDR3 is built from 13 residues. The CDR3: CASSNFQQETQYF. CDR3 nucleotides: TGTGCCAGCAGCAACTTTCAGCAAGAGACCCAGTACTTC.

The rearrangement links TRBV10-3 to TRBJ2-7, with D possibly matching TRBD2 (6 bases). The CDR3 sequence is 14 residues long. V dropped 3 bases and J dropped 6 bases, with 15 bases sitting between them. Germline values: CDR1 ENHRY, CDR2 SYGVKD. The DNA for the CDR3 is TGTGCCATCAGTGAACCGGGACTGGTCGGCGAGCAGTACTTC. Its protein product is CAISEPGLVGEQYF.

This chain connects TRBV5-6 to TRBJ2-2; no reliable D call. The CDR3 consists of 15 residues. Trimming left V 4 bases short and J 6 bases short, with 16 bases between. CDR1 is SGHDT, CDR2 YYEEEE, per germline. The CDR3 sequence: CASSGGGLDAGELFF. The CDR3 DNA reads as TGTGCCAGCAGCGGTGGCGGCCTAGACGCCGGGGAGCTGTTTTTT.

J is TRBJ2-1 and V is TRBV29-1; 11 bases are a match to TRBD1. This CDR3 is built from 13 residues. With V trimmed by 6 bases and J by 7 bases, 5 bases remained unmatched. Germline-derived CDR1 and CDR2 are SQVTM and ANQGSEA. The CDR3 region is CSVARDRGNEQFF. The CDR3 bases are TGCAGCGTCGCTAGGGACAGGGGGAATGAGCAGTTCTTC.

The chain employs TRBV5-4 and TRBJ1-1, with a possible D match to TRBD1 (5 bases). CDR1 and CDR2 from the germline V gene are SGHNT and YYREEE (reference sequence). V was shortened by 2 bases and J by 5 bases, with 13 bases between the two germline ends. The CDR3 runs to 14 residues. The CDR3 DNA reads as TGTGCCAGCAGCTTTATAGCAGGGCAGACTGAAGCTTTCTTT. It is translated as CASSFIAGQTEAFF.

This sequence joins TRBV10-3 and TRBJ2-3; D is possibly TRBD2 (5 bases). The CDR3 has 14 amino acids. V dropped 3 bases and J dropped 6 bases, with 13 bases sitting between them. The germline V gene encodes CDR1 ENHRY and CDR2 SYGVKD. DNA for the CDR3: TGTGCCATCAGTGACGTCTGGGAGAGCGATACGCAGTATTTT. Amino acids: CAISDVWESDTQYF.

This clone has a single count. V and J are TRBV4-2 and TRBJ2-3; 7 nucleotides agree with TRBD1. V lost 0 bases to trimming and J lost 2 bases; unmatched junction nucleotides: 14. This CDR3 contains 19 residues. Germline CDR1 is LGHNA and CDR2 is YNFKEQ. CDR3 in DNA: TGTGCCAGCAGCCAAGATGACAGGGCAGAAGGAACTTACACAGATACGCAGTATTTT. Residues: CASSQDDRAEGTYTDTQYF.

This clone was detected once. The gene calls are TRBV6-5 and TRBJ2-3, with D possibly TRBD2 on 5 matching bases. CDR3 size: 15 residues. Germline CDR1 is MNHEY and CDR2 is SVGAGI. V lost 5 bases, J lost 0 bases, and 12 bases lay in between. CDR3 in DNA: TGTGCCAGCAGTCCCACCTGGACTAGCACAGATACGCAGTATTTT. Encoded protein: CASSPTWTSTDTQYF.

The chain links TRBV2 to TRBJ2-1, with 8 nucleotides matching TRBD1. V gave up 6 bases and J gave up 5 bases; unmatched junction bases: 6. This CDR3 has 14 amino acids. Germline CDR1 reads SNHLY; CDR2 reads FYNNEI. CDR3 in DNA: TGTGCCAGCAGGGAGACAGGGGCCGACAATGAGCAGTTCTTC. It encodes CASRETGADNEQFF.

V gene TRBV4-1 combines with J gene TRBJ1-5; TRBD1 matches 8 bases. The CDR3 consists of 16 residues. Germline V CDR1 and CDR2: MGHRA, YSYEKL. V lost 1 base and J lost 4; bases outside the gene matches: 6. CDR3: CASSQVQGGPNQPQHF. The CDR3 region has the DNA TGCGCCAGCAGCCAAGTACAGGGGGGCCCAAATCAGCCCCAGCATTTT.

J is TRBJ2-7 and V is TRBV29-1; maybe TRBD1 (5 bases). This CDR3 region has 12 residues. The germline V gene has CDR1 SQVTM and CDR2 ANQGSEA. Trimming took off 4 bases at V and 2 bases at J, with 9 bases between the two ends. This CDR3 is CSVALGAYEQYF. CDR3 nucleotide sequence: TGCAGCGTTGCTCTAGGGGCCTACGAGCAGTACTTC.

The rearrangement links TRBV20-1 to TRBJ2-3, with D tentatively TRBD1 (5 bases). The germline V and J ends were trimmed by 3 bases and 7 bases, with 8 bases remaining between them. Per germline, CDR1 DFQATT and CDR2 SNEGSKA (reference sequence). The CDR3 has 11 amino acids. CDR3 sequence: CSASSGHTQYF. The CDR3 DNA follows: TGCAGTGCTAGTTCAGGGCATACGCAGTATTTT.

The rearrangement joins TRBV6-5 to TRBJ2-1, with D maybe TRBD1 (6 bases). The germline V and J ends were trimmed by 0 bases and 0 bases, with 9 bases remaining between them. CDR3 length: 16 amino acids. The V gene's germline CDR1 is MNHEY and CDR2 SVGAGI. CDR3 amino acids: CASSYSKDSSYNEQFF. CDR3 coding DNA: TGTGCCAGCAGTTACTCGAAGGACAGCTCCTACAATGAGCAGTTCTTC.

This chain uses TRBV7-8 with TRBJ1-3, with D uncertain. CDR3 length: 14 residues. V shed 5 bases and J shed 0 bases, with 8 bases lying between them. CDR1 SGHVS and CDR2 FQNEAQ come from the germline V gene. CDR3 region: CASSPGPSGNTIYF. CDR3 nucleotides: TGTGCCAGCAGCCCCGGTCCCTCTGGAAACACCATATATTTT.

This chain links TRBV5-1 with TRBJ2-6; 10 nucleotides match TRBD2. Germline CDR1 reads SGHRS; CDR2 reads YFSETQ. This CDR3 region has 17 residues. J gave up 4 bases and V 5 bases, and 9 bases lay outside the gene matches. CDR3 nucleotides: TGCGCCAGCAGTGGAGCGGGAGGGCGGCGAGGGGCCAACGTCCTGACTTTC. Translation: CASSGAGGRRGANVLTF.

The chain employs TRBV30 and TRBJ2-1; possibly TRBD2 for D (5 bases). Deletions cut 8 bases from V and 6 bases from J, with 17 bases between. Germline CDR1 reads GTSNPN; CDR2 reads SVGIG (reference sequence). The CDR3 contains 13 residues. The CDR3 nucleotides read TGTGCCCACCTAAGGGAGTTGGGCAATGAGCAGTTCTTC. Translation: CAHLRELGNEQFF.

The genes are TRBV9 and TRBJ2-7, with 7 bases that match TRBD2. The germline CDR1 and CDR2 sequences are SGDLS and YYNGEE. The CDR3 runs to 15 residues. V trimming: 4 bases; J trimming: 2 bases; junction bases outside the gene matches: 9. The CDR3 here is CASSPRGGSPYEQYF. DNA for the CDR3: TGTGCCAGCAGCCCCCGGGGAGGGAGTCCCTACGAGCAGTACTTC.

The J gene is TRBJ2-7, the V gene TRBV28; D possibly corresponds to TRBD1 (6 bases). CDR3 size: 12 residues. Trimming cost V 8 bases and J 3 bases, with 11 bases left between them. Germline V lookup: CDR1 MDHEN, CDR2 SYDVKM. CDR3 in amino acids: CASRDNYYEQYF. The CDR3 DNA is TGTGCCAGCCGGGACAACTACTACGAGCAGTACTTC.